This T cell receptor (beta chain) originates from a study of vaccination effects on CD4 cells after COVID-19. The V gene's germline CDR1 is GTSNPN and CDR2 SVGIG (reference sequence). CDR3 length: 15 residues. Trimming took off 6 bases at V and 8 bases at J, with 23 bases between the two ends. Concerning this clone: Its antigen is not identified.

Study observations and caveats: In the late period after vaccination, infection- and vaccine-induced clones contracted markedly.

Viral peptide pools were used in the ViraFEST assay to expand antigen-specific CD4+ T cells, and sequencing came afterward. Isolating CD4+ T cells followed ten to eleven days of culture. The study found no prior SARS-CoV-2 infection in the vaccine recipients, who tested negative for nucleocapsid antibodies. The method was immunoSEQ multiplex PCR; TCRdb's version includes in-frame clones alone and lacks a portion of them. Among tens of thousands of clones, roughly 80% were seen once, and the ten largest hold more than 2%. The chain couples TRBV30 to TRBJ1-3; unclear D gene. Sequencing was performed on CD4+ T cells from PBMCs cultured with HCoV-229E spike peptides, taken before COVID-19 vaccination. This receptor was identified in a human donor who received a COVID-19 vaccine. CDR3 sequence reads: CACEIAKPSGDTIYF. Here the CDR3 DNA reads TGTGCCTGTGAGATTGCCAAACCCTCGGGAGACACCATATATTTT.